A selection of T cell receptor beta chains follows, all from one sample in a study of cytomegalovirus exposure and HLA in healthy donors. The method was immunoSEQ multiplex PCR; TCRdb's version includes in-frame clones alone and lacks a portion of them. The sample carries fewer than 100,000 clones, just under 80% recorded once. The sequencing sample was made of PBMCs. All receptors derive from a woman in her thirties or forties in good health and CMV-seropositive. Both conserved end residues are part of each CDR3. D genes are given only for firm matches. For some rows the clone size is stated as once, few or many, or as a class when expanded; others skip it.

clone size | D gene | J gene | V gene | CDR3 protein | CDR3 DNA
NA | TRBD2 | TRBJ2-3 | TRBV6-4 | CASSDSAGVMDTQYF | TGTGCCAGCAGTGATTCGGCGGGAGTCATGGATACGCAGTATTTT
NA | NA | TRBJ2-1 | TRBV4-1 | CASSQEITGKRWNEQFF | TGCGCCAGCAGCCAAGAAATAACAGGGAAGAGATGGAATGAGCAGTTCTTC
once | TRBD1 | TRBJ1-2 | TRBV10-2 | CASSEDRGRANYGYTF | TGCGCCAGCAGTGAAGACAGGGGTAGAGCTAACTATGGCTACACCTTC
NA | NA | TRBJ2-3 | TRBV11-2 | CASTTTGPTDTQYF | TGTGCCAGCACTACGACAGGACCCACAGATACGCAGTATTTT
NA | NA | TRBJ2-1 | TRBV7-3 | CASSPTSSNEQFF | TGTGCCAGCAGCCCAACTAGCAGCAATGAGCAGTTCTTC
NA | NA | TRBJ2-7 | TRBV11-2 | CASSLEVRSLEQYF | TGTGCCAGCAGCTTAGAGGTCAGATCCCTCGAGCAGTACTTC
few | NA | TRBJ2-3 | TRBV5-1 | CASSLGSGSGDTQYF | TGCGCCAGCAGCTTGGGGAGCGGATCGGGAGATACGCAGTATTTT
NA | NA | TRBJ1-2 | TRBV11-2 | CASSAITGIGGYTF | TGTGCCAGCAGCGCGATTACAGGGATAGGGGGCTACACCTTC
NA | NA | TRBJ1-2 | TRBV5-6 | CASSPLPGRDYGYTF | TGTGCCAGCAGCCCTCTCCCGGGGAGGGACTATGGCTACACCTTC
NA | TRBD1 | TRBJ1-4 | TRBV5-8 | CASSFGQGATNEKLFF | TGTGCCAGCAGCTTCGGACAGGGAGCAACTAATGAAAAACTGTTTTTT
NA | NA | TRBJ2-1 | TRBV28 | CASSQTKEQFF | TGTGCCAGCAGTCAGACTAAGGAGCAGTTCTTC
NA | TRBD2 | TRBJ2-3 | TRBV18 | CASSSVLAGPDTQYF | TGTGCCAGCTCATCTGTTCTAGCGGGGCCAGATACGCAGTATTTT